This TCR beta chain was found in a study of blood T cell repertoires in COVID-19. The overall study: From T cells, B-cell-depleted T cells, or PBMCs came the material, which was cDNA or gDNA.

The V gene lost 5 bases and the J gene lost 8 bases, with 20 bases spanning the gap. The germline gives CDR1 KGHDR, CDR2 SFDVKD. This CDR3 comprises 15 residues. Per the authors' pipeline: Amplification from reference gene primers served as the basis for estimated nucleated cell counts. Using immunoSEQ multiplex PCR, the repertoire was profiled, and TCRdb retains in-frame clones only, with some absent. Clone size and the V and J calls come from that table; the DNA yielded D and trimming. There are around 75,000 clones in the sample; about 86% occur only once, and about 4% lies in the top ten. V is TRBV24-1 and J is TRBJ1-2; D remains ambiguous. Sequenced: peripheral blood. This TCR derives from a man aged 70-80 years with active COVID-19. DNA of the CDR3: TGTGCCACCAGTGGCCAACCAACGGGGATTGGGGGCTACACCTTC. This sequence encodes CATSGQPTGIGGYTF.